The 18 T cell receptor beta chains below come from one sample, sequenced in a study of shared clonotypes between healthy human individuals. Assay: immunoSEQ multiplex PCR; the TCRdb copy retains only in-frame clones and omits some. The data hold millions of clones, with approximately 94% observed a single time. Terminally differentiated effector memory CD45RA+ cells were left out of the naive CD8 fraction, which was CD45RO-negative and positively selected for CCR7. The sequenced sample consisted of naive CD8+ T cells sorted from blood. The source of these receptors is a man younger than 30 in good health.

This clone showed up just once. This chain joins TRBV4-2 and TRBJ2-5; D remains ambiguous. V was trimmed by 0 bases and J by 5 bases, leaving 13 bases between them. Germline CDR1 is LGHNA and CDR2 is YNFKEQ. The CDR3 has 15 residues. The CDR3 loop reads CASSQDYLIRETQYF. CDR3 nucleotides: TGTGCCAGCAGCCAAGACTACCTTATCCGGGAGACCCAGTACTTC.

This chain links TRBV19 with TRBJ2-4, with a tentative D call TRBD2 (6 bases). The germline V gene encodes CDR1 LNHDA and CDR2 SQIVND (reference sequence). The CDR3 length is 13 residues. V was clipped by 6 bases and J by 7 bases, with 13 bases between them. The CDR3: CASSGGGFNIQYF. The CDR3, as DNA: TGTGCCAGTAGCGGAGGAGGGTTCAACATTCAGTACTTC.

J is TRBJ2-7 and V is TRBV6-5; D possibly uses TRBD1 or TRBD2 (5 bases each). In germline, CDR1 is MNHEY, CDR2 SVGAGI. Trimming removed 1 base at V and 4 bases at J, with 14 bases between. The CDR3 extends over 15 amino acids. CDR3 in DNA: TGTGCCAGCAGTTACTGGGACGGGTCAGGGTACGAGCAGTACTTC. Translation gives CASSYWDGSGYEQYF.

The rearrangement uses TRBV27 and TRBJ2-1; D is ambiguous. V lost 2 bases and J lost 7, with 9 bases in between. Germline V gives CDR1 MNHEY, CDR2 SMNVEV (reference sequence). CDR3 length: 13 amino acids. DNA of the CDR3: TGTGCCAGCAGTTTAATTTTGGGAAATGAGCAGTTCTTC. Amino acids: CASSLILGNEQFF.

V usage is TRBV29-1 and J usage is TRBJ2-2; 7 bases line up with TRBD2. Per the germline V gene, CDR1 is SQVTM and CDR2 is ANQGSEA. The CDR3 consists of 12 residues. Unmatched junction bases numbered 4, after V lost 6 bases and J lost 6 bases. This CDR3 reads CSVGGRAGELFF. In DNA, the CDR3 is TGCAGCGTCGGGGGGAGGGCCGGGGAGCTGTTTTTT.

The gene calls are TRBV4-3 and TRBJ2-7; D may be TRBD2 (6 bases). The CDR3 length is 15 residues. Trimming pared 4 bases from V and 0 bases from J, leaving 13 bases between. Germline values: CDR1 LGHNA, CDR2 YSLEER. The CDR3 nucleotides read TGCGCCAGCAGCCGGGAGGCGGACCTCTCCTACGAGCAGTACTTC. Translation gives CASSREADLSYEQYF.

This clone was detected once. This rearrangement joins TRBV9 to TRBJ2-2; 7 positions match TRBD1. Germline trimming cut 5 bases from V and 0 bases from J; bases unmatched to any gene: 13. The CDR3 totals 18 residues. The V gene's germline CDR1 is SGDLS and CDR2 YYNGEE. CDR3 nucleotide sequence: TGTGCCAGCAGTACAAACCGGGACAGTGGATCGAACACCGGGGAGCTGTTTTTT. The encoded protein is CASSTNRDSGSNTGELFF.

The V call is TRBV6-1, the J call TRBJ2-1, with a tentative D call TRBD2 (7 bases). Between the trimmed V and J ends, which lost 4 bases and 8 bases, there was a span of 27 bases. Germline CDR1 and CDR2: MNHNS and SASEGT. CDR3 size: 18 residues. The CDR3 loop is CASSVWRGGALYSDEQFF. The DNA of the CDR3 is TGTGCCAGCAGTGTTTGGCGTGGGGGGGCCTTGTACAGCGATGAGCAGTTCTTC.

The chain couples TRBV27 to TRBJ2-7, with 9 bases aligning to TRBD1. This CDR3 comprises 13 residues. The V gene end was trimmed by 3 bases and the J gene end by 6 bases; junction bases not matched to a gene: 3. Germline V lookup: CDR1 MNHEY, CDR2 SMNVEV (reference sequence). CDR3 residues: CASSFWTGAEQYF. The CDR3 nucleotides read TGTGCCAGCAGTTTCTGGACAGGGGCCGAGCAGTACTTC.

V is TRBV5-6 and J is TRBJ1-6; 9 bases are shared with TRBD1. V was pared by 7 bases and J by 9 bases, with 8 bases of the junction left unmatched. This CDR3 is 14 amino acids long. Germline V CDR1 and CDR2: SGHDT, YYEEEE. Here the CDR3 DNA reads TGTGCCAGCGGGGAATGGACAGGGGTTTCACCCCTCCACTTT. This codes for CASGEWTGVSPLHF.

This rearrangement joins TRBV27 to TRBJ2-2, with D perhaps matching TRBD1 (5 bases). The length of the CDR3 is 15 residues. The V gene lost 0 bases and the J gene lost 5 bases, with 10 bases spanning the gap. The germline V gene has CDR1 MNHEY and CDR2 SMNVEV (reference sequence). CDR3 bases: TGTGCCAGCAGTTTATCGCAGGGTTTGACCGGGGAGCTGTTTTTT. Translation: CASSLSQGLTGELFF.

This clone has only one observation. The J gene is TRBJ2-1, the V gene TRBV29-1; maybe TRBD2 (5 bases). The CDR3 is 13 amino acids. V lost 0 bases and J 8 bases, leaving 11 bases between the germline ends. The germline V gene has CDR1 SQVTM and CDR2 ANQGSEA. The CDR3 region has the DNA TGCAGCGTTGAAGATGAGCGGACCTATGAGCAGTTCTTC. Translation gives CSVEDERTYEQFF.

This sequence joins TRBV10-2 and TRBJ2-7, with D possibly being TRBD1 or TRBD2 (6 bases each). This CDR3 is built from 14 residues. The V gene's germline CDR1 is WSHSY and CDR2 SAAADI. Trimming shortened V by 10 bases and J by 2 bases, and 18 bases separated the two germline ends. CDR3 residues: CATSRGLDAYEQYF. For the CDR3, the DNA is TGCGCCACTAGTCGGGGGCTAGACGCCTACGAGCAGTACTTC.

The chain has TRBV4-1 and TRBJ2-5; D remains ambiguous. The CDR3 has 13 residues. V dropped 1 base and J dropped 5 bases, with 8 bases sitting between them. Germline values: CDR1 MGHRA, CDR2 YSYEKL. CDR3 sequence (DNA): TGCGCCAGCAGCCAAGGGGTGTACGAGACCCAGTACTTC. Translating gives CASSQGVYETQYF.

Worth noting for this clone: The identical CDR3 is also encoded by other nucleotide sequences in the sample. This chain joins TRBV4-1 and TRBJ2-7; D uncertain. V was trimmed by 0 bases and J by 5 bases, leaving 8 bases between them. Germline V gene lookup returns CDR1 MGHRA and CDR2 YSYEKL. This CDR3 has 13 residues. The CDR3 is CASSQDGGHEQYF. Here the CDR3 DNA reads TGCGCCAGCAGCCAAGATGGCGGCCACGAGCAGTACTTC.

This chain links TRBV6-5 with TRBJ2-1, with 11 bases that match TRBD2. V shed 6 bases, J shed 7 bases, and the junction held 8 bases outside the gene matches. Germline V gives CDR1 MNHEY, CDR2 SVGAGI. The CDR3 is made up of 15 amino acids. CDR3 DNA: TGTGCCAGCAGCGTACTAGCGGGAGCAAGAAATGAGCAGTTCTTC. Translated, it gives CASSVLAGARNEQFF.

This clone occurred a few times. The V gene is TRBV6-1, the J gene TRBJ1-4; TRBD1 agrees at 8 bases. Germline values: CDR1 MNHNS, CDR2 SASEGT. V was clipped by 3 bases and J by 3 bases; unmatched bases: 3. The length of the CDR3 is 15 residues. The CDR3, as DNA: TGTGCCAGCAGTGAGGACAGGGAACCTAATGAAAAACTGTTTTTT. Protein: CASSEDREPNEKLFF.

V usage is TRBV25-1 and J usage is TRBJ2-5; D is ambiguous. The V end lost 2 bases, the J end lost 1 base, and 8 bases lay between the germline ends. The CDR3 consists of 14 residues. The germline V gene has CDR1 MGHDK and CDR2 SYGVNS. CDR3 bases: TGTGCCAGCAGTGAACGGCAAGTCCAAGAGACCCAGTACTTC. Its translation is CASSERQVQETQYF.